A selection of T cell receptor beta chains follows, all from one sample in a study of CD8 T cells in ankylosing spondylitis. MiXCR, run by TCRdb on the 5' RACE reads, gives a single entry per CDR3 protein. The repertoire includes 200,000 to 250,000 distinct CDR3 sequences, 9.5% to 12% of them detected once, and under 7% sits in the top ten. The specimen sequenced was blood, either unsorted or a sorted T cell fraction (not recorded which). The receptors here all came from a male donor with ankylosing spondylitis or in good health (not recorded which). Each CDR3 is given with its conserved first and last residue. D genes are given only for firm matches. A row's size may be missing; if present it is once, few, many or a size class.

clone_size j_call v_call d_call cdr3_aa cdr3_nt
- TRBJ2-5 TRBV6-1 TRBD1 CASLNTGGPQETQYF TGTGCCAGCCTTAACACAGGGGGCCCCCAAGAGACCCAGTACTTC
many TRBJ1-2 TRBV25-1 - CASSEPGVDGYTF TGTGCCAGCAGTGAACCAGGGGTAGATGGCTACACCTTC
many TRBJ2-1 TRBV5-1 - CASSLRGGLDNEQFF TGCGCCAGCAGCCTCCGGGGCGGGCTAGACAATGAGCAGTTCTTC
many TRBJ1-4 TRBV3-1 - CASSLNSGPTNEKLFF TGTGCCAGCAGCCTCAACTCGGGACCAACTAATGAAAAACTGTTTTTT
- TRBJ2-7 TRBV18 TRBD1 CASSPRQGFEQYF TGTGCCAGCTCACCAAGACAGGGGTTCGAGCAGTACTTC
many TRBJ2-7 TRBV12-3/TRBV12-4 - CASSFGYEQYF TGCGCCAGCAGCTTCGGCTACGAGCAGTACTTC
many TRBJ2-5 TRBV20-1 - CSARTATPLGMETQYF TGCAGTGCTAGAACCGCGACGCCCCTAGGGATGGAGACCCAGTACTTC
few TRBJ2-5 TRBV3-1 - CASSRRRGSGETQYF TGTGCCAGCAGCCGCCGGAGGGGGTCCGGAGAGACCCAGTACTTC
many TRBJ2-1 TRBV12-3/TRBV12-4 TRBD2 CASSLGRAGTSEQFF TGTGCCAGCAGTTTGGGCAGAGCGGGGACTAGTGAGCAGTTCTTC
many TRBJ2-2 TRBV5-6 TRBD1 CASSEGGRAFLRELFF TGTGCCAGCAGCGAAGGGGGCAGGGCGTTCCTCAGGGAGCTGTTTTTT
many TRBJ1-4 TRBV12-3/TRBV12-4 - CASSLIQGEKLFF TGTGCCAGCAGTTTAATCCAGGGGGAAAAACTGTTTTTT
many TRBJ2-7 TRBV5-1 TRBD2 CASSSPTSGRYEQYF TGCGCCAGCAGCTCTCCGACTAGCGGGAGATACGAGCAGTACTTC
many TRBJ2-1 TRBV20-1 - CSASLPIRVRNEQFF TGCAGTGCTAGTCTCCCCATACGGGTGAGGAATGAGCAGTTCTTC
many TRBJ2-3 TRBV20-1 TRBD2 CSARDWGLEADTQYF TGCAGTGCTAGAGATTGGGGACTAGAGGCGGATACGCAGTATTTT
- TRBJ1-5 TRBV3-1 TRBD1 CASSQAGQGDQPQHF TGTGCCAGCAGCCAAGCCGGACAGGGTGACCAGCCCCAGCATTTT
many TRBJ1-3 TRBV12-3/TRBV12-4 - CASSPPGNTIYF TGTGCCAGCAGTCCCCCGGGAAACACCATATATTTT
many TRBJ1-2 TRBV29-1 - CSARKGTESIRGYTF TGCAGCGCAAGGAAGGGGACGGAATCGATCCGGGGCTACACTTTC
- TRBJ2-5 TRBV5-1 TRBD2 CATRGGLYQETQYF TGCGCCACCCGGGGGGGACTATACCAAGAGACCCAGTACTTC
many TRBJ1-5 TRBV7-6 - CASSLEGWDGPQHF TGTGCCAGCAGCTTAGAGGGGTGGGATGGGCCCCAGCATTTT
few TRBJ2-1 TRBV7-4 TRBD2 CASSFPRTSGRVPRPSGSYNEQFF TGTGCCAGCAGCTTCCCCAGGACTAGCGGGAGGGTACCACGCCCTAGTGGGTCCTACAATGAGCAGTTCTTC
- TRBJ2-3 TRBV10-3 TRBD2 CAMKPSGSTDTQYF TGTGCCATGAAGCCTAGCGGAAGCACAGATACGCAGTATTTT
- TRBJ2-5 TRBV5-8 - CATVWVLETQYF TGTGCCACCGTCTGGGTCCTAGAGACCCAGTACTTC
few TRBJ2-3 TRBV7-9 TRBD1 CASSPHFDRERADTQYF TGTGCCAGCAGCCCACACTTCGACAGGGAAAGGGCAGATACGCAGTATTTT
- TRBJ2-7 TRBV27 - CASRRGPGENEQYF TGTGCCAGTCGGAGGGGGCCAGGGGAAAACGAGCAGTACTTC
- TRBJ2-7 TRBV10-3 - CAISESPETYEQYF TGTGCCATCAGTGAGTCGCCTGAGACCTACGAGCAGTACTTC
few TRBJ2-1 TRBV5-4 TRBD1 CASRDRGSYNEQFF TGTGCCAGCAGAGACAGGGGATCCTACAATGAGCAGTTCTTC
few TRBJ2-1 TRBV20-1 TRBD2 CSARRASGSGNEQFF TGCAGTGCTAGAAGGGCTAGCGGGAGTGGTAATGAGCAGTTCTTC